This TCR beta chain was recorded in a study of T cell responses to AZD1222 COVID-19 vaccine. Of note for this clone: The target antigen is unknown.

Repertoires were generated with immunoSEQ multiplex PCR, while TCRdb's copy carries only in-frame clones and drops some. Altogether approximately 180,000 clones are present, around nine tenths being singletons, with the ten largest covering about 2.5%. General observations from the study: An increase in Spike-specific TCR breadth and depth was observed after two AZD1222 doses. Seropositive at baseline were only a handful of AZD1222 recipients.

Trimming cost V 7 bases and J 6 bases; bases outside gene matches: 6. The CDR3 is 14 residues long. Germline V lookup: CDR1 LNHDA, CDR2 SQIVND (reference sequence). V gene TRBV19 combines with J gene TRBJ1-6; 7 bases fit TRBD1. This TCR came from an adult in good health. This specimen consisted of peripheral blood, obtained on day 0 of AZD1222 vaccination. This CDR3 reads CASTSTGINSPLHF. The CDR3, as DNA: TGTGCCAGTACCTCGACAGGGATTAATTCACCCCTCCACTTT.